The clone carrying this T cell receptor beta chain was seen only a few times. Antigen: not known. The CDR3 covers 12 residues. Unmatched junction bases numbered 4, after V lost 7 bases and J lost 5 bases. Germline values: CDR1 MGHDK, CDR2 SYGVNS. TCRdb re-called the reads with MiXCR, one entry per CDR3 protein. The sample yields around 770,000 distinct CDR3 sequences, 29% seen once. The data derive from a study of T cell repertoires in cytomegalovirus infection. Across the whole study: From public TCR beta signatures came an indication of both CMV infection and matching HLA type. Study-wide results and caveats: Identification of carriers of CMV plus the relevant HLA was performed using cumulative public TCR beta family frequency. It was HLA-C-restricted CMV-specific TCR beta clonotypes that dominated the response ex vivo.

The V and J genes are TRBV25-1 and TRBJ2-7, with 8 bases that match TRBD1. This sequence was found in a human donor in good health (CMV status not recorded). Some clones in this sample may be carry-over from other donors' samples. The input for sequencing was cultured CD8+ T cells from PBMCs, taken from culture after CMV antigen stimulation. This CDR3 reads CASNGQGDEQYF. The CDR3 bases are TGTGCCAGCAACGGACAGGGTGACGAGCAGTACTTC.